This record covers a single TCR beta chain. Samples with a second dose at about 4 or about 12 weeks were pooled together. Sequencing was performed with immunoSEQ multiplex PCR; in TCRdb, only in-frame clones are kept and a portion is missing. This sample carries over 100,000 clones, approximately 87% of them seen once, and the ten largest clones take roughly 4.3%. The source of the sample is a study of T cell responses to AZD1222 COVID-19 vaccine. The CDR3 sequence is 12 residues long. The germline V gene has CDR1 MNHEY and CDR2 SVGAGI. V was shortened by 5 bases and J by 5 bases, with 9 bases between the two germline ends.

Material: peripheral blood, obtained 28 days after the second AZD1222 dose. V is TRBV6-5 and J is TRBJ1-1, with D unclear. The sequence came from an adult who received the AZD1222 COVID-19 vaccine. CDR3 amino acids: CASSLEWTEAFF. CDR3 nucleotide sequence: TGTGCCAGCAGTCTCGAATGGACTGAAGCTTTCTTT.